This is a list of T cell receptor beta chains from one sample in a study of shared clonotypes between healthy human individuals. Profiling relied on immunoSEQ multiplex PCR, and the TCRdb table lists in-frame clones only, not all of them. Among roughly 2 million clones listed, 90% to 96% were seen once. The sequenced sample consisted of naive CD4+ T cells sorted from blood. These receptors were taken from a man in his late teens or twenties in good health. Both conserved end residues are part of each CDR3. Fields, in order: clone size, V gene, J gene, D gene, CDR3 DNA, CDR3 protein. The D gene is left open where the match is weak. Clone size is stated in some rows and not others, as once, few, many or a class when expanded.

>.|TRBV9|TRBJ2-5|TRBD2
TGTGCCAGCAGCGTAGCGGGAGGAGAGACCCAGTACTTC
CASSVAGGETQYF
>.|TRBV18|TRBJ1-1|.
TGTGCCTCGGCCTCGGGGCAGAACACTGAAGCTTTCTTT
CASASGQNTEAFF
>.|TRBV7-2|TRBJ1-5|.
TGTGCCAGCAGCTTAGTTGCCACTTGGCAGCCCCAGCATTTT
CASSLVATWQPQHF
>.|TRBV6-1|TRBJ2-3|TRBD2
TGTGCCAGCCGACTAGCGGGGGGCACAGATACGCAGTATTTT
CASRLAGGTDTQYF
>.|TRBV19|TRBJ1-5|.
TGTGCCAGTAGTATAAGGGAGGGGAATCAGCCCCAGCATTTT
CASSIREGNQPQHF
>.|TRBV6-5|TRBJ2-5|.
TGTGCCAGCAAAACGGGGCTAGTCGATGAGACCCAGTACTTC
CASKTGLVDETQYF
>.|TRBV6-6|TRBJ2-7|TRBD1
TGTGCCAGCAGTTACAATACAGGGGGGCCTTACGAGCAGTACTTC
CASSYNTGGPYEQYF
>.|TRBV5-4|TRBJ2-2|.
TGTGCCAGCAGCTTGGGACTAGCGAACACCGGGGAGCTGTTTTTT
CASSLGLANTGELFF
>once|TRBV7-6|TRBJ2-7|.
TGTGCCAGCAGCTTAGTTCCTACGACTCGTAACGAGCAGTACTTC
CASSLVPTTRNEQYF
>.|TRBV5-1|TRBJ2-7|TRBD2
TGCGCCAGCAGCTTGGACCCGGGACTAGCGGGAGAGAAGGCCTACGAGCAGTACTTC
CASSLDPGLAGEKAYEQYF
>.|TRBV6-6|TRBJ2-3|TRBD1
TGTGCCAGCAGTTACGGATCTCGACAGGGACATACGCAGTATTTT
CASSYGSRQGHTQYF
>.|TRBV25-1|TRBJ1-2|TRBD1
TGTGCCAGCAGTGATCAACAGGGGACGAGGGGCTACACCTTC
CASSDQQGTRGYTF
>once|TRBV11-2|TRBJ1-1|.
TGTGCCAGCAGCTTAGATCCCGCCCGGGGGAACACTGAAGCTTTCTTT
CASSLDPARGNTEAFF
>.|TRBV30|TRBJ2-1|.
TGTGCCTGGAGTGTGCAGGGCGATGAGCAGTTCTTC
CAWSVQGDEQFF
>.|TRBV5-8|TRBJ2-5|.
TGTGCCAGCAGCTTCGGTATTTTGGAGACCCAGTACTTC
CASSFGILETQYF
>.|TRBV7-2|TRBJ2-7|.
TGTGCCAGCAGCTTAGCGTGGCGGGCAGCCCTCTACGAGCAGTACTTC
CASSLAWRAALYEQYF
>.|TRBV4-1|TRBJ2-1|TRBD2
TGCGCCAGCAGCCCAGCGGGAGCGGGCTCCTACAATGAGCAGTTCTTC
CASSPAGAGSYNEQFF
>.|TRBV7-2|TRBJ1-2|.
TGTGCCAGCAGCTCTCGACAGGCTTATGGCTACACCTTC
CASSSRQAYGYTF
>.|TRBV10-2|TRBJ2-1|.
TGCGCCAGCCATAGGACTTTCAACAATGAGCAGTTCTTC
CASHRTFNNEQFF
>.|TRBV20-1|TRBJ1-2|.
TGCAGTGCTAGCTTGTCGGACACCTTC
CSASLSDTF
>.|TRBV19|TRBJ2-1|TRBD1
TGTGCCACCCGGGCAGGGGGTGAGCAGTTCTTC
CATRAGGEQFF
>.|TRBV5-4|TRBJ2-6|TRBD2
TGTGCCAGCAGCTTGGCTGGTAGCGGGGGGGCCACTGGGGCCAACGTCCTGACTTTC
CASSLAGSGGATGANVLTF
>.|TRBV5-8|TRBJ2-7|TRBD1
TGTGCCAGCAGCTTCGTCGGGACAGACCCCTACGAGCAGTACTTC
CASSFVGTDPYEQYF
>.|TRBV5-6|TRBJ2-6|.
TGTGCCAGCAGCAGGGACTCTGGGGCCAACGTCCTGACTTTC
CASSRDSGANVLTF
>.|TRBV5-4|TRBJ1-1|.
TGTGCCAGCAGCTTGGCCCCGTACACTGAAGCTTTCTTT
CASSLAPYTEAFF
>.|TRBV9|TRBJ1-1|TRBD1
TGTGCCAGCAGCGTTACCGGGACAGAGAACACTGAAGCTTTCTTT
CASSVTGTENTEAFF
>.|TRBV7-7|TRBJ2-7|TRBD2
TGTGCTAGCAGCTTACGGGAGGGGGACGAGCAGTACTTC
CASSLREGDEQYF
>.|TRBV7-6|TRBJ1-6|TRBD1
TGTGCCAGCAGCTTAATCAGATCCGGGACAGGGGATAATTCACCCCTCCACTTT
CASSLIRSGTGDNSPLHF
>.|TRBV19|TRBJ1-1|TRBD1
TGTGCCAGTAGTATCCTCAAAGCAGGGGGGAACACTGAAGCTTTCTTT
CASSILKAGGNTEAFF
>.|TRBV18|TRBJ2-5|.
TGTGCCAGCTCACCAGGGCTGGAGACCCAGTACTTC
CASSPGLETQYF
>.|TRBV18|TRBJ2-1|.
TGTGCCAGCTCCCGGGGTGGGACTCCTATAGGAGGAAATGAGCAGTTCTTC
CASSRGGTPIGGNEQFF
>.|TRBV29-1|TRBJ2-1|TRBD1
TGCAGCGTCAGGGACAGCCGGTCGCATGAGCAGTTCTTC
CSVRDSRSHEQFF
>.|TRBV5-1|TRBJ1-5|.
TGCGCCAGCAGCTTGGCCGCCGAGGGCAGGTCCTCGAGGCCCCAGCATTTT
CASSLAAEGRSSRPQHF
>.|TRBV4-1|TRBJ1-1|.
TGCGCCAGCAGCCAAGAAGAGGGCACTGAAGCTTTCTTT
CASSQEEGTEAFF
>.|TRBV28|TRBJ2-2|TRBD1
TGTGCCAGCAGTCCCCAGGGGGTCGGGGAGCTGTTTTTT
CASSPQGVGELFF
>.|TRBV30|TRBJ2-2|.
TGTGCCTGGAGTGGCATCAGGGAACCCGGGGAGCTGTTTTTT
CAWSGIREPGELFF
>.|TRBV7-9|TRBJ2-7|.
TGTGCCAGCAGCGTGGACACAGCCCCCTACGAGCAGTACTTC
CASSVDTAPYEQYF
>.|TRBV5-1|TRBJ1-6|TRBD1
TGCGCCAGCAGCGCCGGACAGGGGAAGGAATCACCCCTCCACTTT
CASSAGQGKESPLHF
>.|TRBV5-4|TRBJ2-7|TRBD2
TGTGCCAGCAGCTGGACTAGCGGCTCTCCCGAGCAGTACTTC
CASSWTSGSPEQYF
>.|TRBV5-1|TRBJ1-5|.
TGCGCCAGCAGCTTGGCAGTGGGTCAGCCCCAGCATTTT
CASSLAVGQPQHF
>.|TRBV2|TRBJ1-2|TRBD1
TGTGCCAGCAGGGGGACAGGGTATGGCTACACCTTC
CASRGTGYGYTF
>.|TRBV5-1|TRBJ2-7|.
TGCGCCAGCAGCTTGGGCGGGGGCCTCACCTACGAGCAGTACTTC
CASSLGGGLTYEQYF
>few|TRBV30|TRBJ1-1|.
TGTGCCTGGAGTGTACGGCTAGGGGACACTGAAGCTTTCTTT
CAWSVRLGDTEAFF
>.|TRBV7-2|TRBJ2-7|TRBD1
TGTGCCACGGCCGAAACAGGGGGCTACGAGCAGTACTTC
CATAETGGYEQYF
>.|TRBV4-3|TRBJ2-7|TRBD1
TGCGCCAGCAGCCTTGCTGACAGGGACGGCAACGAGCAGTACTTC
CASSLADRDGNEQYF
>.|TRBV4-3|TRBJ2-2|TRBD2
TGCGCCAGCAGCCACGGACTAGCGGGAGGCTCCACCGGGGAGCTGTTTTTT
CASSHGLAGGSTGELFF
>.|TRBV21-1|TRBJ1-5|.
TGTGCCAGCAGCAAAGCCTGCAGGGCGGATCAGCCCCAGCATTTT
CASSKACRADQPQHF
>.|TRBV6-1|TRBJ1-4|.
TGTGCCAGCAGTGGGACCTTAAATGAAAAACTGTTTTTT
CASSGTLNEKLFF
>once|TRBV5-1|TRBJ2-5|.
TGCGCCAGCAGCCAGGGGGAGGACCAAGAGACCCAGTACTTC
CASSQGEDQETQYF
>.|TRBV7-6|TRBJ2-6|.
TGTGCCAGCAGCTCAGATCCAAGGACAGTGAGCTCTGGGGCCAACGTCCTGACTTTC
CASSSDPRTVSSGANVLTF
>.|TRBV10-3|TRBJ1-3|.
TGTGCCATCAGTGAGTCCGCAGGGGCATCAGGAAACACCATATATTTT
CAISESAGASGNTIYF
>.|TRBV4-2|TRBJ2-6|.
TGTGCCAGCAGCCAAGATCCAAGGGCGGCTGGGGCCAACGTCCTGACTTTC
CASSQDPRAAGANVLTF
>.|TRBV2|TRBJ2-7|.
TGTGCCCGGCGGGCCCCAACCCTCTCCGAGCAGTACTTC
CARRAPTLSEQYF
>.|TRBV6-1|TRBJ1-1|.
TGTGCCAGCAGCTTAACGGGGAACACTGAAGCTTTCTTT
CASSLTGNTEAFF
>.|TRBV6-6|TRBJ2-7|.
TGTGCCAGCAGTTACGTCCAGAGCTCCTACGAGCAGTACTTC
CASSYVQSSYEQYF
>.|TRBV6-5|TRBJ1-1|.
TGTGCCAGCAGTCCGACGGGCCCCCGAAACACTGAAGCTTTCTTT
CASSPTGPRNTEAFF